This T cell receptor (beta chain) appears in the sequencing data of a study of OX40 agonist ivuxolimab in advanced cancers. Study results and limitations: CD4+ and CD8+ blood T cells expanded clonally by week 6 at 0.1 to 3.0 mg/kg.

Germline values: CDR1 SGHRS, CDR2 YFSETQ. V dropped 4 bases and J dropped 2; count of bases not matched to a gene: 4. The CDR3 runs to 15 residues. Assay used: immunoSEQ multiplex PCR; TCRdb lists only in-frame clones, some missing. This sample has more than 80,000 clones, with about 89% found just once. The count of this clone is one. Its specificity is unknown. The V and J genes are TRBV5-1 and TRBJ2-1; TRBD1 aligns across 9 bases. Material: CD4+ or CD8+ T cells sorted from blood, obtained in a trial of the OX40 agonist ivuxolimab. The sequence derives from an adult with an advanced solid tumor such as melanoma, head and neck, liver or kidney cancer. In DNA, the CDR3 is TGCGCCAGCAGCATCGGACAGGGGCCCTACAATGAGCAGTTCTTC. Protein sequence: CASSIGQGPYNEQFF.